This T cell receptor beta chain came from a study of sequential checkpoint blockade in melanoma. Whole-study context: Arm A got nivolumab then ipilimumab; arm B the reverse, 1:1. DNA from over 80 pretreatment tumor samples underwent TCRβ immunosequencing.

The assay was immunoSEQ multiplex PCR, and TCRdb's table has in-frame clones only and misses some. The sample comprises about 5,100 clones, roughly a quarter of which are singletons, and 22% rests with the top ten. The CDR3 runs to 13 residues. The V gene lost 6 bases and the J gene lost 6 bases, with 12 bases spanning the gap. The treatment is: randomized to nivolumab then ipilimumab (arm A) or the reverse (arm B). Patients had received no earlier DNA-damaging chemotherapy. This clone was counted between two and nine times. The specimen was tumor tissue (inferred from file names), collected from a patient given nivolumab and ipilimumab in sequence. The TCR originated in a human donor with melanoma. The chain carries TRBV23-1 and TRBJ1-5; perhaps TRBD1 as D (5 bases). TRBV23-1 is an ORF, with its function uncertain. DNA of the CDR3: TGCGCCAGCAGCGAACGAAGGGGTCAGCCCCAGCATTTT. The encoded protein is CASSERRGQPQHF.